The rows below give T cell receptor beta chains drawn from one sample of a study of T-cell memory formation after mild COVID-19. TCRdb fed the 5' RACE reads into MiXCR, producing one record per CDR3 protein. The sample shows 150,000 to 200,000 distinct CDR3 sequences, approximately 10% of them seen only once. Sequencing was done on a sample of PBMCs or a T cell subset sorted from them (not recorded which). The receptors here all came from a man in his late teens or twenties who had mild COVID-19 (a few samples of this study predate the infection). Cell type and time point are not known. The CDR3 runs from the conserved cysteine through the conserved F or W. A D gene is named only where the DNA matches it firmly. Clone size is shown for a subset of rows, as once, few, many or a class of expanded clone.

NA	many	TRBV3-1	TRBJ2-2	CASTRVGTNTGELFF	TGTGCCAGCACCCGGGTGGGTACGAACACCGGGGAGCTGTTTTTT
TRBD1	NA	TRBV12-3/TRBV12-4	TRBJ1-1	CASSQGAWDTEAFF	TGTGCCAGCAGCCAGGGGGCTTGGGACACTGAAGCTTTCTTT
TRBD2	many	TRBV4-2	TRBJ2-3	CASSQGRGGGTDTQYF	TGTGCCAGCAGCCAAGGACGGGGGGGCGGGACAGATACGCAGTATTTT
NA	many	TRBV29-1	TRBJ2-1	CSVEDLGGSSSYNEQFF	TGCAGCGTTGAAGATCTGGGGGGCTCCAGCTCCTACAATGAGCAGTTCTTC
NA	NA	TRBV7-9	TRBJ2-1	CASSISTGEQFF	TGTGCCAGCAGCATCTCGACTGGAGAGCAGTTCTTC
TRBD1	NA	TRBV3-1	TRBJ2-7	CASSQDRQGAEQYF	TGTGCCAGCAGCCAAGACCGACAGGGGGCCGAGCAGTACTTC
TRBD1	NA	TRBV28	TRBJ2-7	CASRESTGPYEQYF	TGTGCCAGCAGGGAATCGACAGGGCCCTACGAGCAGTACTTC
NA	few	TRBV11-3	TRBJ2-5	CASTFGTQYF	TGTGCCAGCACCTTCGGAACCCAGTACTTC
NA	few	TRBV5-1	TRBJ1-2	CASSPASDGYTF	TGCGCCAGCAGCCCGGCGAGTGATGGCTACACCTTC
NA	NA	TRBV12-5	TRBJ2-1	CASGLVTRGRIDEQFF	TGTGCTAGTGGTTTGGTAACCCGGGGGCGAATTGATGAGCAGTTCTTC
TRBD2	many	TRBV5-1	TRBJ2-1	CASSLGLAGYNEQFF	TGCGCCAGCAGCTTAGGACTAGCGGGCTACAATGAGCAGTTCTTC
TRBD1	few	TRBV18	TRBJ2-3	CASSPKTGYTDTQYF	TGTGCCAGCTCACCAAAGACAGGGTACACAGATACGCAGTATTTT
NA	few	TRBV19	TRBJ1-1	CASSVYSLGTEAFF	TGTGCCAGTAGTGTCTACTCGTTGGGCACTGAAGCTTTCTTT
TRBD2	NA	TRBV6-5	TRBJ2-2	CASRSGTSGGNTGELFF	TGTGCCAGCAGATCAGGGACTAGCGGGGGGAACACCGGGGAGCTATTTTTT
NA	NA	TRBV5-1	TRBJ2-2	CASKRGGGRTGELFF	TGCGCCAGCAAACGAGGAGGGGGTCGAACCGGGGAGCTGTTTTTT
NA	NA	TRBV29-1	TRBJ2-1	CSVGVRNEQFF	TGCAGCGTTGGCGTCCGAAATGAGCAGTTCTTC
NA	many	TRBV12-3/TRBV12-4	TRBJ1-3	CASSFSVSGNTIYF	TGTGCCAGCAGTTTCTCAGTCTCTGGAAACACCATATATTTT
NA	NA	TRBV3-1	TRBJ1-5	CASSQDGIGRSNQPQHF	TGTGCCAGCAGCCAAGACGGGATAGGACGGAGCAATCAGCCCCAGCATTTT
TRBD2	NA	TRBV4-1	TRBJ2-3	CASSQPTSGATDTQYF	TGCGCCAGCAGCCAACCCACTAGCGGGGCGACAGATACGCAGTATTTT
TRBD2	many	TRBV5-1	TRBJ2-5	CASSSGTKQETQYF	TGCGCCAGCAGCTCCGGGACTAAACAAGAGACCCAGTACTTC
NA	few	TRBV12-3/TRBV12-4	TRBJ2-1	CASSFQGPGAGDF	TGTGCCAGCAGTTTTCAGGGGCCCGGTGCGGGGGACTTC
NA	NA	TRBV5-4	TRBJ1-1	CASSPPRGAEAFF	TGTGCCAGCAGCCCCCCCCGGGGCGCTGAAGCTTTCTTT
TRBD1	NA	TRBV24-1	TRBJ1-2	CATSDGVGTGHGYTF	TGTGCCACCAGTGATGGGGTCGGGACAGGCCATGGCTACACCTTC
NA	few	TRBV25-1	TRBJ2-5	CASRERVAGETQYF	TGTGCCAGCAGAGAGCGGGTAGCTGGGGAGACCCAGTACTTC
TRBD1	NA	TRBV4-1	TRBJ1-5	CASSQVSGQGRQPQHF	TGCGCCAGCAGCCAAGTCTCGGGACAGGGCAGGCAGCCCCAGCATTTT
TRBD1	many	TRBV12-3/TRBV12-4	TRBJ1-1	CASRKDRAAFF	TGTGCCAGCAGAAAGGACAGGGCCGCTTTCTTT
NA	NA	TRBV6-2/TRBV6-3	TRBJ2-7	CASTTSSYEQYF	TGTGCCAGCACAACAAGCTCCTACGAGCAGTACTTC
NA	few	TRBV5-1	TRBJ1-1	CASKGGGVDTEAFF	TGCGCCAGCAAGGGGGGCGGGGTGGACACTGAAGCTTTCTTT
TRBD1	few	TRBV5-1	TRBJ2-4	CASSPYRGTKNIQYF	TGCGCCAGCAGCCCTTACAGGGGCACCAAAAACATTCAGTACTTC
NA	few	TRBV3-1	TRBJ2-7	CASSQRDIAYEQYF	TGTGCCAGCAGCCAACGGGACATTGCCTACGAGCAGTACTTC
NA	NA	TRBV4-2	TRBJ2-3	CASSQGPTDTDTQYF	TGTGCCAGCAGCCAAGGGCCAACCGACACAGATACGCAGTATTTT
NA	few	TRBV29-1	TRBJ1-5	CSVEVDRNQPQHF	TGCAGCGTTGAAGTAGACCGCAATCAGCCCCAGCATTTT
NA	few	TRBV12-3/TRBV12-4	TRBJ2-2	CASSRNEGMELFF	TGTGCCAGCAGCCGGAACGAGGGTATGGAGCTGTTTTTT
TRBD2	few	TRBV2	TRBJ2-2	CASGLAANTGELFF	TGTGCCAGCGGTCTAGCGGCGAACACCGGGGAGCTGTTTTTT
TRBD2	many	TRBV9	TRBJ2-7	CASSSGTSGYEQYF	TGTGCCAGCAGCTCCGGGACTAGCGGCTACGAGCAGTACTTC
NA	few	TRBV20-1	TRBJ2-5	CSAPRWRGFGETQYF	TGCAGTGCTCCCCGGTGGAGGGGATTCGGAGAGACCCAGTACTTC
NA	few	TRBV7-9	TRBJ2-3	CASSLDPTDTQYF	TGTGCCAGCAGCTTAGACCCCACAGATACGCAGTATTTT
TRBD2	many	TRBV5-1	TRBJ2-1	CASSLAGGRSYNEQFF	TGCGCCAGCAGCTTGGCGGGGGGACGCTCCTACAATGAGCAGTTCTTC
TRBD1	many	TRBV4-3	TRBJ1-6	CASSQEGQGVGNNSPLHF	TGCGCCAGCAGCCAAGAGGGACAGGGGGTCGGTAATAATTCACCCCTCCACTTT
TRBD1	many	TRBV7-3	TRBJ2-1	CASSLNSQGDEQFF	TGTGCCAGCAGCTTAAACTCTCAGGGGGATGAGCAGTTCTTC
TRBD2	NA	TRBV7-2	TRBJ2-5	CASSWTRGRAETQYF	TGTGCCAGCAGCTGGACTAGGGGCAGGGCAGAGACCCAGTACTTC
NA	few	TRBV27	TRBJ1-6	CATLAAWGYNSPLHF	TGTGCCACATTGGCGGCTTGGGGGTATAATTCACCCCTCCACTTT
TRBD2	few	TRBV5-6	TRBJ2-7	CASSFGGATRIYEQYF	TGTGCCAGCAGCTTCGGGGGGGCGACCAGGATCTACGAGCAGTACTTC
NA	NA	TRBV12-3/TRBV12-4	TRBJ2-5	CASSRGGASEETQYF	TGTGCCAGCAGTCGTGGGGGGGCCTCTGAAGAGACCCAGTACTTC
NA	few	TRBV6-6	TRBJ2-1	CASSYQAGSSYNEQFF	TGTGCCAGCAGTTACCAAGCAGGGAGCTCCTACAATGAGCAGTTCTTC
NA	NA	TRBV10-1	TRBJ2-2	CASSGAATGELFF	TGCGCCAGCAGTGGAGCAGCAACCGGGGAGCTGTTTTTT
NA	few	TRBV2	TRBJ1-5	CASSGQAQQPQHF	TGTGCCAGCAGTGGGCAGGCTCAACAGCCCCAGCATTTT
NA	NA	TRBV12-3/TRBV12-4	TRBJ1-5	CASMAKGNQPQHF	TGTGCCAGCATGGCCAAGGGCAATCAGCCCCAGCATTTT
NA	NA	TRBV9	TRBJ1-2	CASSEAPRGDNYGYTF	TGTGCCAGCAGCGAGGCCCCCCGGGGCGATAACTATGGCTACACCTTC
NA	NA	TRBV12-3/TRBV12-4	TRBJ1-5	CASSQSGAQHF	TGTGCCAGCAGCCAGTCTGGGGCCCAGCATTTT
NA	NA	TRBV28	TRBJ2-4	CASSSGRGADIQYF	TGTGCCAGCAGTTCAGGCAGGGGAGCGGACATTCAGTACTTC
NA	NA	TRBV12-3/TRBV12-4	TRBJ2-4	CASSPKGGERAKNIQYF	TGTGCCAGCAGTCCGAAAGGCGGGGAGCGAGCCAAAAACATTCAGTACTTC
TRBD1	few	TRBV29-1	TRBJ1-5	CSSYRDRGTGSNQPQHF	TGCAGCTCCTACCGGGACAGGGGAACGGGTAGTAATCAGCCCCAGCATTTT
NA	few	TRBV29-1	TRBJ1-1	CSVGFGEAFF	TGCAGCGTTGGTTTCGGAGAAGCTTTCTTT
NA	NA	TRBV5-1	TRBJ2-4	CASSQWALAKNIQYF	TGCGCCAGCAGCCAATGGGCGTTAGCCAAAAACATTCAGTACTTC
NA	NA	TRBV7-8	TRBJ2-1	CASSLARRVQFF	TGTGCCAGCAGCTTAGCCCGCCGAGTGCAGTTCTTC
TRBD1	few	TRBV6-5	TRBJ1-6	CASSRQGGNSPLHF	TGTGCCAGCAGCCGTCAGGGGGGCAATTCACCCCTCCACTTT